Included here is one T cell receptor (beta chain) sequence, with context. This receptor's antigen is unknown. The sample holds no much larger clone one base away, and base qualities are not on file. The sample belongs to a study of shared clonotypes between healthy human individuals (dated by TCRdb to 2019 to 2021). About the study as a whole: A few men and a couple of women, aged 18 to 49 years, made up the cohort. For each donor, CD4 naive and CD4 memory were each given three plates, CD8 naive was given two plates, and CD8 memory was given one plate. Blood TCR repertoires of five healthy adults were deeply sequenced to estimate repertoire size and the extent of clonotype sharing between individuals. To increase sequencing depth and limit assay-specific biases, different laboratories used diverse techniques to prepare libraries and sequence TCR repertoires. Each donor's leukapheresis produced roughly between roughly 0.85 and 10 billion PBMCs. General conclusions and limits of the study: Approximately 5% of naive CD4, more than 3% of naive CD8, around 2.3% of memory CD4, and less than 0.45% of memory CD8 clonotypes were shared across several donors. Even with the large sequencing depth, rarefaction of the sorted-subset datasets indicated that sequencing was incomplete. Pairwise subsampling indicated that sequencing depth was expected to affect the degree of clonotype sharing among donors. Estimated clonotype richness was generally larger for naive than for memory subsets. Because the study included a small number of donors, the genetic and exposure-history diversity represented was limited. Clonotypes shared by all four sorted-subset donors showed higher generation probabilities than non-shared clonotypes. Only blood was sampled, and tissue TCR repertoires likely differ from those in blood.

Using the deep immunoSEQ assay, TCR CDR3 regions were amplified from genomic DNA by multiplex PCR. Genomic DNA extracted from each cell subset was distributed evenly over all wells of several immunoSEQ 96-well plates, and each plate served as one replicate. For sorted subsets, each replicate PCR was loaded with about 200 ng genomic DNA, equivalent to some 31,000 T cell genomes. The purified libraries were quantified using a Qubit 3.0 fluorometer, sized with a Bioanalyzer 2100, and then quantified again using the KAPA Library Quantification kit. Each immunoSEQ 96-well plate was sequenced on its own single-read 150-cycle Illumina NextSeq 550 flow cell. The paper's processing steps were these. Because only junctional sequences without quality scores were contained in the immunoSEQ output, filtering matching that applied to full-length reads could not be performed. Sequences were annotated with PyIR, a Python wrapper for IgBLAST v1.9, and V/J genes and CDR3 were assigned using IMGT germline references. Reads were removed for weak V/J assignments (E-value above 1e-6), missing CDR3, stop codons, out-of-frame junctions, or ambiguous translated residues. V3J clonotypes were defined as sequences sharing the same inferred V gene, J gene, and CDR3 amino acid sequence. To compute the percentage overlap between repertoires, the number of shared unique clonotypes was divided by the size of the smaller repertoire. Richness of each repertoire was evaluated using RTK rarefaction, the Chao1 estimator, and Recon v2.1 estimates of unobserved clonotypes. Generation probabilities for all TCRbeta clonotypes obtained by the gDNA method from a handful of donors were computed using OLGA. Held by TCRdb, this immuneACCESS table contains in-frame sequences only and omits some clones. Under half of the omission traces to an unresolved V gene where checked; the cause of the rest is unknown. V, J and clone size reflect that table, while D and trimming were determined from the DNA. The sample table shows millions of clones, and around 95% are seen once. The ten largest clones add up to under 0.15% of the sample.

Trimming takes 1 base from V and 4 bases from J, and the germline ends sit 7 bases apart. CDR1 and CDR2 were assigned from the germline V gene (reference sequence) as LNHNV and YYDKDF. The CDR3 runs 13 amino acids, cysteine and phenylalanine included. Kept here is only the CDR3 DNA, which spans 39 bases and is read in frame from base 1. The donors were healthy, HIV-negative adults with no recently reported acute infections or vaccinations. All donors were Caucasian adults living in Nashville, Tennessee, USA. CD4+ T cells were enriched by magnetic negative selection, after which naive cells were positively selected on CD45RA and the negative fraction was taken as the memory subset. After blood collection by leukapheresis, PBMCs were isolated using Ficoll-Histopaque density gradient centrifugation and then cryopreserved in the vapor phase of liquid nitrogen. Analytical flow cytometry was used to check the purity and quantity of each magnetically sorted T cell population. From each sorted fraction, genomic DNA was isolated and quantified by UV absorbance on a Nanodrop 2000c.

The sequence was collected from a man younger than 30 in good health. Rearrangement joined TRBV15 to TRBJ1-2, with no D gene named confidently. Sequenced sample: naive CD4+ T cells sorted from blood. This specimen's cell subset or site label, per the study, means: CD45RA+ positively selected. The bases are TGTGCCACCAGCAGAGCACGGGGCTATGGCTACACCTTC. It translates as CATSRARGYGYTF.